This T cell receptor beta chain appears in the sequencing data of a study of regulatory T cells in long-lasting Graves disease. Study-wide results and caveats: Peripheral blood was the sole material, not thyroid tissue.

The CDR3 runs 14 residues. Trimming took off 3 bases at V and 4 bases at J, with 13 bases between the two ends. Germline CDR1 and CDR2: SGDLS and YYNGEE. The authors built TCR beta libraries using iRepertoire HTBI primers and Arm-PCR of CDR3 regions. TCRdb recomputed calls from the multiplex PCR reads with MiXCR, one row per CDR3 protein. The repertoire holds approximately 470,000 distinct CDR3 sequences, with more than 20% as singletons. This clonotype appeared many times. As yet, its antigen is unknown. The time point denotes: persistent/refractory GD, antithyroid drugs over 5 years with positive TRAb. The TCR library used RNA extracted from PBMCs.

This TCR was sampled from a female donor with Graves disease. This specimen was peripheral blood mononuclear cells (PBMCs), taken when the disease was refractory, from a patient treated with antithyroid drugs. This sequence joins TRBV9 and TRBJ1-1; D is uncertain. The CDR3 loop is CASSAQHRPTEAFF. In DNA, the CDR3 is TGTGCCAGCAGCGCTCAACACCGGCCCACTGAAGCTTTCTTT.